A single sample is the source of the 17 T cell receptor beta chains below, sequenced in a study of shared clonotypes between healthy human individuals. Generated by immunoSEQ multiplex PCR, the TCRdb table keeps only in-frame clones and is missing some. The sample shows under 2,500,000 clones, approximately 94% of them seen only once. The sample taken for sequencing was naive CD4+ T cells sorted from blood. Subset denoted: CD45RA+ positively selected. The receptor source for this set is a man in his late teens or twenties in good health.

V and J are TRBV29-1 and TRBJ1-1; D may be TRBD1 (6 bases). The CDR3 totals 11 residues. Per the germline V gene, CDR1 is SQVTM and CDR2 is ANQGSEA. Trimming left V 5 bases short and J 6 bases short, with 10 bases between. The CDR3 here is CSVTGIAEAFF. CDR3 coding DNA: TGCAGCGTTACAGGGATTGCTGAAGCTTTCTTT.

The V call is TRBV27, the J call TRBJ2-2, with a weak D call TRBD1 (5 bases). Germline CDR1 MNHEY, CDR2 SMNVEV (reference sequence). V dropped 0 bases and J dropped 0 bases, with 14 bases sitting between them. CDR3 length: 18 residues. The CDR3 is CASSLSGRGQSNTGELFF. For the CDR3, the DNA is TGTGCCAGCAGTTTATCGGGTAGGGGCCAATCGAACACCGGGGAGCTGTTTTTT.

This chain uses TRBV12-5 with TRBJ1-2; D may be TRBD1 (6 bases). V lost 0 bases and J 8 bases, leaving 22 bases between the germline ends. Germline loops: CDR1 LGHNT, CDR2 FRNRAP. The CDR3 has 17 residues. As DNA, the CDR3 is TGTGCTAGTGGTTTGGTACTTGGACAGAGTCATCAAGGAGGCTACACCTTC. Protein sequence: CASGLVLGQSHQGGYTF.

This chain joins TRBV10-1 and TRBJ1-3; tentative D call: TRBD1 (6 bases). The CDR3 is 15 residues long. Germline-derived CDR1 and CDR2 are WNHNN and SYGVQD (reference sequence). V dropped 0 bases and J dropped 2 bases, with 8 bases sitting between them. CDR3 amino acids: CASSESQGPGNTIYF. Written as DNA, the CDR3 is TGCGCCAGCAGTGAGTCGCAGGGGCCTGGAAACACCATATATTTT.

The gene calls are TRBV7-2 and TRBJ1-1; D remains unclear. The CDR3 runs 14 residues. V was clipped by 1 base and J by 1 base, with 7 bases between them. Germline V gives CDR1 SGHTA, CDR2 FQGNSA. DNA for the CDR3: TGTGCCAGCAGCTTAGAGACAACGAACACTGAAGCTTTCTTT. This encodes CASSLETTNTEAFF.

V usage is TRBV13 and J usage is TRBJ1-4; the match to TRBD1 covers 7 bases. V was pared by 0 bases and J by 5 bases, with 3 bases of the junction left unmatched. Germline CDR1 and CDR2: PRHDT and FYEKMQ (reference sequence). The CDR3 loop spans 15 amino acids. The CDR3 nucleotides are TGTGCCAGCAGCTTAGGGACAGGGAAGAATGAAAAACTGTTTTTT. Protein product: CASSLGTGKNEKLFF.

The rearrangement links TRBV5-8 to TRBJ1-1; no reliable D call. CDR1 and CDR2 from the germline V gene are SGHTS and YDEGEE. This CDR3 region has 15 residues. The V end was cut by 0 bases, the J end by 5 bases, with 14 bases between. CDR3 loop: CASSLERGGFTEAFF. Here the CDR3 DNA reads TGTGCCAGCAGCTTGGAACGGGGTGGGTTTACTGAAGCTTTCTTT.

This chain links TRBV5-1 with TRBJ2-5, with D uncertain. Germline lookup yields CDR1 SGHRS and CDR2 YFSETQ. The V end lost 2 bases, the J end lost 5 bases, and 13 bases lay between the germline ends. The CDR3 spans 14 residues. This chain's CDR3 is CASSLTLVAETQYF. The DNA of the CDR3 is TGCGCCAGCAGCTTAACTCTAGTCGCGGAGACCCAGTACTTC.

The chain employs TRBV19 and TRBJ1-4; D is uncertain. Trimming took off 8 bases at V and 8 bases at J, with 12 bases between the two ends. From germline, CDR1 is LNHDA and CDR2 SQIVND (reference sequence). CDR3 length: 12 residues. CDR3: CASRSLGEKLFF. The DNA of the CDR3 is TGTGCCAGTCGAAGCCTCGGGGAAAAACTGTTTTTT. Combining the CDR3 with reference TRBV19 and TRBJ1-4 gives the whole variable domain DGGITQSPKYLFRKEGQNVTLSCEQNLNHDAMYWYRQDPGQGLRLIYYSQIVNDFQKGDIAEGYSVSREKKESFPLTVTSAQKNPTAFYLCASRSLGEKLFFGSGTQLSVL.

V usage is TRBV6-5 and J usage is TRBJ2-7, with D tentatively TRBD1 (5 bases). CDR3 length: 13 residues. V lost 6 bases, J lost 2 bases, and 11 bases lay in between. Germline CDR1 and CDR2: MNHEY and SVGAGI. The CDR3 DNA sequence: TGTGCCAGCAGGCAGGGTCCTCCCTACGAGCAGTACTTC. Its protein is CASRQGPPYEQYF.

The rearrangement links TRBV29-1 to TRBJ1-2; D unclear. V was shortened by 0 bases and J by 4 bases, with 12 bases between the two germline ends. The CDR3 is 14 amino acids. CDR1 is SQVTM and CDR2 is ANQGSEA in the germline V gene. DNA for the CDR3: TGCAGCGTTGAAGATCTGGCGACTGGCTATGGCTACACCTTC. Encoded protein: CSVEDLATGYGYTF.

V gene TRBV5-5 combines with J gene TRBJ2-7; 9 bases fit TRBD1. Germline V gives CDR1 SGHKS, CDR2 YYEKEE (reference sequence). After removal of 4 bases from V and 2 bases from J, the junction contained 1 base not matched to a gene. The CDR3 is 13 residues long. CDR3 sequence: CASSRDRAYEQYF. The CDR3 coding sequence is TGTGCCAGCAGCCGGGACAGGGCCTACGAGCAGTACTTC.

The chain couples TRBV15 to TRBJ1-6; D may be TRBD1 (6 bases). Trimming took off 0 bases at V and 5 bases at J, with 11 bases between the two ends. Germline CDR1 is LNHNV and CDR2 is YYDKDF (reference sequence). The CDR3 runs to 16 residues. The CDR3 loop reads CATSRDISGDNSPLHF. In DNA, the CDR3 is TGTGCCACCAGCAGAGATATATCAGGGGATAATTCACCCCTCCACTTT.

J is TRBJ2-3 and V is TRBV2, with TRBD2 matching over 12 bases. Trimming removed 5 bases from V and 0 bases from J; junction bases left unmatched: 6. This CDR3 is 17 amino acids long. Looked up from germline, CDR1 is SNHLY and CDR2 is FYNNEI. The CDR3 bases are TGTGCCAGCAGTACGACTAGCGGGAGCCTAAGCACAGATACGCAGTATTTT. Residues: CASSTTSGSLSTDTQYF. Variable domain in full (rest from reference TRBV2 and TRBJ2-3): EPEVTQTPSHQVTQMGQEVILRCVPISNHLYFYWYRQILGQKVEFLVSFYNNEISEKSEIFDDQFSVERPDGSNFTLKIRSTKLEDSAMYFCASSTTSGSLSTDTQYFGPGTRLTVL.

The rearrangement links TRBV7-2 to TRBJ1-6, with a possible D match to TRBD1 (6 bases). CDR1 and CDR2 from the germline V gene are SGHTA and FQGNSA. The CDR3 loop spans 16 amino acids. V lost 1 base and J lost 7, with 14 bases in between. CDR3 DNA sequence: TGTGCCAGCAGCTTAGGCGGGGGGCACGGAAATTCACCCCTCCACTTT. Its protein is CASSLGGGHGNSPLHF. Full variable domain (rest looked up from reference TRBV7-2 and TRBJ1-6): GAGVSQSPSNKVTEKGKDVELRCDPISGHTALYWYRQSLGQGLEFLIYFQGNSAPDKSGLPSDRFSAERTGGSVSTLTIQRTQQEDSAVYLCASSLGGGHGNSPLHFGNGTRLTVT.

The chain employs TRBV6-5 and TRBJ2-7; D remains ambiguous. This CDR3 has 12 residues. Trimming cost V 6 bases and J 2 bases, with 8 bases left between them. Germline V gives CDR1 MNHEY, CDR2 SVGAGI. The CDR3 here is CASSKPPYEQYF. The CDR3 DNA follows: TGTGCCAGCAGCAAACCTCCCTACGAGCAGTACTTC.

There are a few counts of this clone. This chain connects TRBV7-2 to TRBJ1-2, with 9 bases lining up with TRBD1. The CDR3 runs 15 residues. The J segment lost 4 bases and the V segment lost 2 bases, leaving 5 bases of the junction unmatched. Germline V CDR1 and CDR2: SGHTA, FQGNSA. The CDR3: CASSLSLTGGYGYTF. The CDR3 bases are TGTGCCAGCAGCTTATCCTTGACAGGGGGCTATGGCTACACCTTC.